This TCR beta chain was identified in a study of control samples from healthy donors and cancer patients (dated by TCRdb to 2018 to 2020). The library was prepared using the immunoSEQ multiplex PCR assay. Not all clones reach the TCRdb copy of this immuneACCESS table, which keeps in-frame sequences only. Checked studies attribute under half of the gap to unresolved V genes and leave the rest unexplained. The sample yields approximately 20,000 clones; roughly 80% were counted once. Roughly 24% of the sample comes from the top ten. As encoded in the germline V gene, CDR1 is MGHRA while CDR2 is YSYEKL. The CDR3 measures 14 amino acids from cysteine to phenylalanine. The retained sequence is limited to the CDR3, 42 bases, with the frame set at the first base. V loses 1 base, J loses 10 bases, and the germline ends lie 13 bases apart. This clone has only one observation. The antigen this receptor binds is unknown. No base qualities exist here, and no much larger clone lies one base off it.

The source material was PBMCs. The sequence was collected from a man between 60 and 75 years old with colorectal cancer. The rearranged segments are TRBV4-1 and TRBJ1-4; the D gene is perhaps TRBD1, on 5 matching bases. The sequence in DNA is TGCGCCAGCAGCCAAGTTCCGACAGAAAGAAAACTGTTTTTT. It is translated as CASSQVPTERKLFF.